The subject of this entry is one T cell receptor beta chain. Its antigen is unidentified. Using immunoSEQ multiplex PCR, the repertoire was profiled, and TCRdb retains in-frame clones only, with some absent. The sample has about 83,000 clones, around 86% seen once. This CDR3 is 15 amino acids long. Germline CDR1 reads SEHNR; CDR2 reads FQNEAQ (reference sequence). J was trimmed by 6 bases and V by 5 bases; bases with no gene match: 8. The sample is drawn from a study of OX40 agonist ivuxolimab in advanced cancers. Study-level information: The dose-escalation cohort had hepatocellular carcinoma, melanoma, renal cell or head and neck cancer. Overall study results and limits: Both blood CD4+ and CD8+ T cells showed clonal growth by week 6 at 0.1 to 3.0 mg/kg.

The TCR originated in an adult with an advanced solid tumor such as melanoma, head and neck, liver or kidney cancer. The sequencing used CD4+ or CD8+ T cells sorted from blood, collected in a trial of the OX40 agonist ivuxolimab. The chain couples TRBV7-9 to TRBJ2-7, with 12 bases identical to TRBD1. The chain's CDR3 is CASSTGTGGRFEQYF. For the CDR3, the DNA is TGTGCCAGCAGCACCGGGACAGGGGGCCGATTCGAGCAGTACTTC.